This T cell receptor beta chain comes out of a study of blood T cell repertoires in COVID-19. Overall study context: Acute-phase and convalescent COVID-19 samples originated in the United States, Italy and Spain.

Assay used: immunoSEQ multiplex PCR; TCRdb lists only in-frame clones, some missing. This sample has about 210,000 clones, with about 87% found just once. Each participant's cohort was designated according to participant-reported clinical history. Trimming stripped 0 bases from V and 0 bases from J, with 9 bases between. The CDR3 has 16 amino acids. CDR1 is MNHEY and CDR2 is SVGAGI in the germline V gene. The source material was PBMCs or T cells enriched from blood (not recorded which). The sequence came from a woman aged 40 to 50 with acute COVID-19. This chain connects TRBV6-5 to TRBJ1-3; D not resolved. DNA of the CDR3: TGTGCCAGCAGTTACTCGGTCACAAACTCTGGAAACACCATATATTTT. Protein sequence: CASSYSVTNSGNTIYF.